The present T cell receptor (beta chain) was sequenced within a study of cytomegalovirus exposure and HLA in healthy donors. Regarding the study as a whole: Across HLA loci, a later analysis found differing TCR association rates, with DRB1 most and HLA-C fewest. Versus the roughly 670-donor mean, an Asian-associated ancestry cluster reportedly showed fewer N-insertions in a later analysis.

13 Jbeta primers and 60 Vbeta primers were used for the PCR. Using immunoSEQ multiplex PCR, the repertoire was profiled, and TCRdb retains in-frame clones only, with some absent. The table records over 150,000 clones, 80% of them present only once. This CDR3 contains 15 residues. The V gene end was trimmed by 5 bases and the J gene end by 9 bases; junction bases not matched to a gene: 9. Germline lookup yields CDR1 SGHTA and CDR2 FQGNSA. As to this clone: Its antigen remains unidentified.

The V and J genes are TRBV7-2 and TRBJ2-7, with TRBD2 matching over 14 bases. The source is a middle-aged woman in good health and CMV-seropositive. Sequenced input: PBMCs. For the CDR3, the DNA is TGTGCCAGCAGCCTGGGACTAGCGGGAGTGGTCGGGCAGTACTTC. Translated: CASSLGLAGVVGQYF.